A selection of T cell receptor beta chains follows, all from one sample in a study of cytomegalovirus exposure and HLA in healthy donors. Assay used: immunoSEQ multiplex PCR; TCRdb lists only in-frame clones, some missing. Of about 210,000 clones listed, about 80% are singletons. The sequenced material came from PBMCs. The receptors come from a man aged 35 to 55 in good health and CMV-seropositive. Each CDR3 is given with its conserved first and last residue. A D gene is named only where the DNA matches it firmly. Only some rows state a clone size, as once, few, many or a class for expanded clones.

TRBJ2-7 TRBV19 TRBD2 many CASSIGGTSGTYEQYF TGTGCCAGTAGTATAGGCGGGACTAGCGGGACCTACGAGCAGTACTTC
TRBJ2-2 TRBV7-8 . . CASRPPAGQPYTGELFF TGTGCCAGCAGACCCCCAGCGGGACAACCCTACACCGGGGAGCTGTTTTTT
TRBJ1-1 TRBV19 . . CASSMNNENTEAFF TGTGCCAGTAGTATGAACAATGAGAACACTGAAGCTTTCTTT
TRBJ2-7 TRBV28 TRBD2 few CASSLEGSGGYEQYF TGTGCCAGCAGTTTAGAGGGGAGCGGGGGCTACGAGCAGTACTTC
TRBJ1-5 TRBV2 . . CASSERGNRWGGNQPQHF TGTGCCAGCAGTGAACGCGGGAACAGGTGGGGTGGCAATCAGCCCCAGCATTTT
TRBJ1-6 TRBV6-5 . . CASRNDNGDNSPLHF TGTGCCAGCAGGAACGACAACGGCGATAATTCACCCCTCCACTTT
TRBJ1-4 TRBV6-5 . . CASSYDSATNEKLFF TGTGCCAGCAGTTACGACAGTGCAACTAATGAAAAACTGTTTTTT
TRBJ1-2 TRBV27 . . CASSSAQGGGYTF TGTGCCAGCAGCTCCGCACAGGGCGGAGGCTACACCTTC
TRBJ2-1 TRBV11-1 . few CASSSGTLVINNEQFF TGTGCCAGCAGCTCGGGGACACTTGTGATAAACAATGAGCAGTTCTTC
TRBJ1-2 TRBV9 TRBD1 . CASSDRGLYGYTF TGTGCCAGCAGCGACAGGGGCCTATATGGCTACACCTTC
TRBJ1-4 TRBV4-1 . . CASSQESGAANEKLFF TGCGCCAGCAGCCAAGAATCAGGGGCCGCTAATGAAAAACTGTTTTTT
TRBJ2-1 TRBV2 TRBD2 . CASVRLAEGGYNEQFF TGTGCCAGCGTAAGGCTAGCGGAGGGAGGGTACAATGAGCAGTTCTTC
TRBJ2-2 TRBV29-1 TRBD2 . CSVEGGGGRGTGELFF TGCAGCGTTGAAGGGGGGGGAGGGCGGGGCACCGGGGAGCTGTTTTTT
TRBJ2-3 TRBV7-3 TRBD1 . CASSSTTGGRGTQYF TGTGCCAGCAGCTCGACGACAGGGGGACGTGGTACGCAGTATTTT
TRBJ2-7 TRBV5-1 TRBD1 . CASSLDRGPYEQYF TGCGCCAGCAGCCTGGACAGGGGGCCGTACGAGCAGTACTTC
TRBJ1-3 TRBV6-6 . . CASRGLGGNTIYF TGTGCCAGCAGGGGGCTAGGTGGAAACACCATATATTTT
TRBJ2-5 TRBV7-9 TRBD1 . CSSSFQRQGQETQYF TGTTCCAGCAGCTTCCAACGACAGGGCCAAGAGACCCAGTACTTC
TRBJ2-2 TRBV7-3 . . CASSLGGIAGELFF TGTGCCAGCAGCTTAGGAGGGATCGCCGGGGAGCTGTTTTTT
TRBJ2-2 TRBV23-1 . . CASSHPPAGPGELFF TGCGCCAGCAGTCATCCCCCCGCTGGGCCCGGGGAGCTGTTTTTT
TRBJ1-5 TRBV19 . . CASSISASEGSNQPQHF TGTGCCAGTAGTATAAGCGCATCTGAGGGAAGCAATCAGCCCCAGCATTTT
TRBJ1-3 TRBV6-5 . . CASSYRGALGNTIYF TGTGCCAGCAGCTATAGGGGCGCATTAGGAAACACCATATATTTT
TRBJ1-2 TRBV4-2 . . CASSPGTVYGYTF TGTGCCAGCAGTCCCGGGACTGTCTATGGCTACACCTTC